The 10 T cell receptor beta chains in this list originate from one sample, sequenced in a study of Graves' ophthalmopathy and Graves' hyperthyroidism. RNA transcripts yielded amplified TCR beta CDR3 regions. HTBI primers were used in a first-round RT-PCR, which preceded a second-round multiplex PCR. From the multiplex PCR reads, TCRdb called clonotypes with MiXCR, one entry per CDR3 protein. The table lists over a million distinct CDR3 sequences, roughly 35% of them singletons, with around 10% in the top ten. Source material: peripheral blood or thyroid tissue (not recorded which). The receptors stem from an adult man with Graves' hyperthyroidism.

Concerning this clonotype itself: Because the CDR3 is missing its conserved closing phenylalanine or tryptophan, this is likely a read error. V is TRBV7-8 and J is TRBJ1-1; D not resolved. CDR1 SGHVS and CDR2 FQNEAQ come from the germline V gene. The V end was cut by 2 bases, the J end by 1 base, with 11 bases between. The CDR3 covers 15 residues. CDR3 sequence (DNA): TGTGCCAGCAGCTTACTTGGCCTTGGGAACACTGAAGCTTTCCTT. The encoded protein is CASSLLGLGNTEAFL.

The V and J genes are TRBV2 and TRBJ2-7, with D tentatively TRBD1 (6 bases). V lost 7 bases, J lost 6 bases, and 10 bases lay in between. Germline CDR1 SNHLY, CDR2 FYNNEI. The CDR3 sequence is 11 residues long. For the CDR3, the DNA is TGTGCCAGCACGTACAGGGCCGAGCAGTACTTC. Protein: CASTYRAEQYF.

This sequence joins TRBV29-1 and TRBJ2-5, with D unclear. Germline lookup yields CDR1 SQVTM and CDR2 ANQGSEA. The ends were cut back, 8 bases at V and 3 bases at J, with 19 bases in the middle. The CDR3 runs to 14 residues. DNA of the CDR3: TGCAGCCAAGTCGGTCGGGCAGGTAAAGAGACCCAGTACTTC. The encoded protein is CSQVGRAGKETQYF.

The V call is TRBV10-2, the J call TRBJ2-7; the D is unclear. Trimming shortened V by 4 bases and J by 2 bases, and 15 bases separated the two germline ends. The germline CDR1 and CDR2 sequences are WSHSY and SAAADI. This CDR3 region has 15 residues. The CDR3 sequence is CASSAPWQSPYEQYF. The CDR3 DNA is TGCGCCAGCAGTGCTCCCTGGCAATCACCCTACGAGCAGTACTTC.

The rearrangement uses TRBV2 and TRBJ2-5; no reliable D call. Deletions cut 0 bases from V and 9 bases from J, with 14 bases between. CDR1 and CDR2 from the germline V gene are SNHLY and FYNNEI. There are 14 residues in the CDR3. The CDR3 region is CASSEATVNQPQYF. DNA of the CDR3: TGTGCCAGCAGTGAAGCTACAGTTAATCAGCCCCAGTACTTC.

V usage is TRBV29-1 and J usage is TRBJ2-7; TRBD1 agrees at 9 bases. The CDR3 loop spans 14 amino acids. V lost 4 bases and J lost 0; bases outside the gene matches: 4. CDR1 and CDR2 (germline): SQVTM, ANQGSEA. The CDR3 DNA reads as TGCAGCGTTGCGACAGGGGGAGGCTCCTACGAGCAGTACTTC. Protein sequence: CSVATGGGSYEQYF.

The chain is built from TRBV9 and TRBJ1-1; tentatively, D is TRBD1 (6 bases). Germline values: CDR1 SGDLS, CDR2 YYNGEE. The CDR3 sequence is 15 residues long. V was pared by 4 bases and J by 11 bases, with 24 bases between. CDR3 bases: TGTGCCAGCAGCAAAGGGGGGGGCTGGGAGAGTAAGGCTTTCTTT. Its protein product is CASSKGGGWESKAFF.

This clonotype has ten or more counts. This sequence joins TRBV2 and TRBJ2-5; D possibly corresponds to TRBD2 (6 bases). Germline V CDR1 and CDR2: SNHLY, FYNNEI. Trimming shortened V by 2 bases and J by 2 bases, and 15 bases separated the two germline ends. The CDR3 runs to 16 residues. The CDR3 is CASSEWGRGSQETQYF. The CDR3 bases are TGTGCCAGCAGTGAATGGGGACGGGGGAGTCAAGAGACCCAGTACTTC.

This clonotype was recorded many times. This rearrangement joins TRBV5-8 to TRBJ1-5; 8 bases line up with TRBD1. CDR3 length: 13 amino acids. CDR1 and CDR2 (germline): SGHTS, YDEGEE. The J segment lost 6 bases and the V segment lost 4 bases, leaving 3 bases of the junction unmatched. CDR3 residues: CASSQTGVQPQHF. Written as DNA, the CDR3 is TGTGCCAGCAGCCAGACAGGGGTTCAGCCCCAGCATTTT.

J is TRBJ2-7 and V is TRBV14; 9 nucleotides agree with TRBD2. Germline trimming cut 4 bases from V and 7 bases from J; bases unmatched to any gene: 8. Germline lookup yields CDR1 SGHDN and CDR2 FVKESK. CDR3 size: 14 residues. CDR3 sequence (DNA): TGTGCCAGCAGCCCCCCTAGCGGGGCTCGAGAGCAGTACTTC. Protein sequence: CASSPPSGAREQYF.